This T cell receptor beta chain came from a study of read filtering for tumor transcriptome and immune sequencing. Molecular barcoded adaptors covering alpha/delta and beta/gamma chains were used on 400 ng RNA. TCRdb redid the calling of the reads with MiXCR, one entry per CDR3 protein. The sample yields 100,000 to 150,000 distinct CDR3 sequences, roughly 13% seen once. The length of the CDR3 is 15 residues. V was shortened by 2 bases and J by 0 bases, with 8 bases between the two germline ends. CDR1 and CDR2 (germline): SGHTA, FQGNSA. There are many counts of this clonotype. The sample taken for sequencing was a population of CD138-negative cells sorted from bone marrow. This sequence was found in a donor aged 40 or older with multiple myeloma. The chain combines TRBV7-2 with TRBJ1-3; D might be TRBD1 (6 bases). The CDR3 region is CASSLRGASGNTIYF. CDR3 coding DNA: TGTGCCAGCAGCTTAAGGGGGGCCTCTGGAAACACCATATATTTT. Variable domain in full (rest from reference TRBV7-2 and TRBJ1-3): GAGVSQSPSNKVTEKGKDVELRCDPISGHTALYWYRQSLGQGLEFLIYFQGNSAPDKSGLPSDRFSAERTGGSVSTLTIQRTQQEDSAVYLCASSLRGASGNTIYFGEGSWLTVV.